This T cell receptor beta chain is from a study of T cells of healthy individuals. This clonotype has a count of ten or more. J was trimmed by 6 bases and V by 1 base; bases with no gene match: 6. Germline-derived CDR1 and CDR2 are MGHRA and YSYEKL. The CDR3 is 14 amino acids. TCRdb reprocessed the 5' RACE reads with MiXCR, giving one entry per CDR3 protein. The data hold about 40,000 distinct CDR3 sequences, with 4.5% observed a single time. This chain uses TRBV4-1 with TRBJ2-7; 7 nucleotides agree with TRBD2. This sequence was found in a human donor in good health. CDR3 in amino acids: CASSQVGREGEQYF. In DNA form, the CDR3 reads TGCGCCAGCAGCCAAGTGGGCAGGGAGGGCGAGCAGTACTTC.